This is a list of T cell receptor beta chains from one sample in a study of post-analysis software for immune sequencing data. Each CDR3 protein is one row after TCRdb ran MiXCR on the PCR reads. The data show under 900,000 distinct CDR3 sequences, about 53% seen once. Sequences were obtained from blood. The receptors stem from a girl between 10 and 17 years old with multiple sclerosis. Both conserved end residues are part of each CDR3. A D gene is named only where the DNA matches it firmly. Size is stated for part of the rows, as once, few or many counts, or as a class when the clone is expanded.

d_call j_call v_call clone_size cdr3_length cdr3_aa cdr3_nt
NA TRBJ2-1 TRBV12-5 NA 16 CASGLLVGAGHNEQFF TGTGCTAGTGGTTTGCTGGTTGGCGCGGGACACAATGAGCAGTTCTTC
NA TRBJ1-1 TRBV29-1 NA 13 CSVLTGTSIEAFF TGCAGCGTTTTGACCGGGACAAGTATTGAAGCTTTCTTT
NA TRBJ1-4 TRBV6-1 NA 17 CASSTVPPAATNEKLFF TGTGCCAGCAGCACAGTCCCTCCAGCCGCAACTAATGAAAAACTGTTTTTT
NA TRBJ2-7 TRBV7-9 few 14 CASSPGGSEYEQYF TGTGCCAGCAGCCCTGGGGGCTCTGAGTACGAGCAGTACTTC
NA TRBJ1-1 TRBV20-1 NA 15 CSARGGAGEHTEAFF TGCAGTGCTAGAGGCGGGGCAGGCGAGCACACTGAAGCTTTCTTT
NA TRBJ2-7 TRBV12-3/TRBV12-4 NA 15 CASSSRQDPVYEQYF TGTGCCAGCAGTTCTCGACAGGACCCCGTCTACGAGCAGTACTTC
NA TRBJ2-3 TRBV6-5 NA 16 CASSYSGGGGTDTQYF TGTGCCAGCAGTTACTCGGGGGGAGGAGGTACAGATACGCAGTATTTT
TRBD2 TRBJ2-5 TRBV29-1 many 15 CSVDQARGYQETQYF TGCAGCGTTGATCAGGCGCGGGGGTACCAAGAGACCCAGTACTTC
NA TRBJ2-7 TRBV7-9 once 13 CASSLDLPGWQYF TGTGCCAGCAGCTTAGACCTACCGGGCTGGCAGTACTTC
TRBD2 TRBJ2-3 TRBV20-1 NA 14 CSASVLATTDTQYF TGCAGTGCGAGTGTACTAGCGACCACAGATACGCAGTATTTT
NA TRBJ2-5 TRBV5-1 NA 15 CASSLQVSSGETQYF TGCGCCAGCAGCTTGCAGGTCTCAAGCGGAGAGACCCAGTACTTC
TRBD2 TRBJ2-7 TRBV5-5 NA 15 CASSVPGLATYEQYF TGTGCCAGCAGCGTTCCGGGACTAGCGACTTACGAGCAGTACTTC
NA TRBJ2-5 TRBV27 NA 16 CASSLSGTLGGREQYF TGTGCCAGCAGTTTATCCGGGACCCTAGGGGGAAGAGAGCAGTACTTC
NA TRBJ1-2 TRBV7-3 NA 15 CASSSDRGFNYGYTF TGTGCCAGCAGCTCGGATAGGGGCTTTAACTATGGCTACACCTTC
TRBD1 TRBJ2-4 TRBV25-1 NA 15 CASSDRQGLVNIQYF TGTGCCAGCAGTGATCGACAGGGGCTGGTAAACATTCAGTACTTC
TRBD2 TRBJ2-3 TRBV7-3 NA 17 CASSPRGLAGGRGTQYF TGTGCCAGCAGCCCCCGGGGACTAGCGGGGGGGCGGGGTACGCAGTATTTT
NA TRBJ2-5 TRBV2 few 11 CASSTVETQYF TGCGCCAGCAGCACAGTAGAGACCCAGTACTTC
NA TRBJ2-3 TRBV7-3 NA 15 CASSPSIHSTDTQYF TGTGCCAGCAGCCCCTCAATACATAGCACAGATACGCAGTATTTT
NA TRBJ1-6 TRBV7-9 NA 14 CASSLDRYNSSLHF TGTGCCAGCAGCTTGGACCGGTATAATTCATCCCTCCACTTT
NA TRBJ1-5 TRBV12-3/TRBV12-4 NA 15 CASSLGRDSNQPQHF TGTGCCAGCAGTCTGGGACGGGATAGCAATCAGCCCCAGCATTTT
NA TRBJ2-1 TRBV20-1 few 10 CSAVGNEQFF TGCAGTGCCGTAGGCAATGAGCAGTTCTTC
NA TRBJ2-3 TRBV7-9 NA 16 CASSPIRAPVGDTQYF TGTGCCAGCAGCCCAATCAGGGCCCCTGTGGGAGATACGCAGTATTTT
TRBD2 TRBJ2-7 TRBV20-1 NA 17 CSARDLELAGFPYEQYF TGCAGTGCTAGAGACCTCGAACTAGCGGGATTCCCCTACGAGCAGTACTTC
NA TRBJ2-3 TRBV3-1 few 14 CASSHAPHSDTQYF TGTGCCAGCAGCCACGCCCCCCATTCGGATACGCAGTATTTT
NA TRBJ2-1 TRBV6-1 NA 12 CATDRAFGEQFF TGTGCCACCGACCGGGCATTTGGGGAGCAGTTCTTC
NA TRBJ2-7 TRBV28 NA 17 CASKGQAGRAVYNEQYF TGTGCCAGCAAGGGTCAGGCCGGGAGAGCGGTCTACAATGAGCAGTACTTC